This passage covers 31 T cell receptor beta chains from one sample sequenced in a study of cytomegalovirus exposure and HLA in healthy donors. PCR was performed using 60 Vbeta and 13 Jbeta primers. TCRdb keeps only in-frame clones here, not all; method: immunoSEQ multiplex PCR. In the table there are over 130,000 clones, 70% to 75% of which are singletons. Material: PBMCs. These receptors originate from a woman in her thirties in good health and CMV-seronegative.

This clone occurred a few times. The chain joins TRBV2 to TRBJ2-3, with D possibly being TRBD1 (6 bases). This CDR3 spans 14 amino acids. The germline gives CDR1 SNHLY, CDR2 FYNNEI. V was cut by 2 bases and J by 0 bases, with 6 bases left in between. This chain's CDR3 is CASSERGSTDTQYF. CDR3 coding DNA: TGTGCCAGCAGTGAAAGGGGGAGCACAGATACGCAGTATTTT.

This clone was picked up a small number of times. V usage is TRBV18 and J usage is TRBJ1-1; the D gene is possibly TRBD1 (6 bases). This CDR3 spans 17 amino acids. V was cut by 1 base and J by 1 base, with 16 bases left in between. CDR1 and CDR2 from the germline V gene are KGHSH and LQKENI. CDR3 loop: CASSPLVAGRGNTEAFF. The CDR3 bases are TGTGCCAGCTCACCACTTGTGGCGGGCAGGGGGAACACTGAAGCTTTCTTT.

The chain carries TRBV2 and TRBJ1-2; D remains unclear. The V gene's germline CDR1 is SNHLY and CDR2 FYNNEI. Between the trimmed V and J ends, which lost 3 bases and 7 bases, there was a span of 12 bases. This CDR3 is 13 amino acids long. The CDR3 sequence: CASSEAIEGGYTF. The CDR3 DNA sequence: TGTGCCAGCAGTGAGGCGATAGAGGGTGGCTACACCTTC.

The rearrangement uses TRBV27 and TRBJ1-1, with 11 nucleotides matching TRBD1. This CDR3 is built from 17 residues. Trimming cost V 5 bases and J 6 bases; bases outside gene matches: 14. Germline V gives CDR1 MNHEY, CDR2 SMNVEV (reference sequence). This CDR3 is CASSRTGGVGLLPEAFF. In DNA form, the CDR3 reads TGTGCCAGCAGTCGGACAGGGGGCGTAGGGTTGTTACCTGAAGCTTTCTTT.

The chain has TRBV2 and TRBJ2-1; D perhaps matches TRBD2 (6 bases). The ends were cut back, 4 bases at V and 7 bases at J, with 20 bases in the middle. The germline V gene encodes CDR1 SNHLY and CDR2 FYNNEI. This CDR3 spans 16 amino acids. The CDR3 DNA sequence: TGTGCCAGCAGTGTTTCGGGGACTGGCAGGTTGAATGAGCAGTTCTTC. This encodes CASSVSGTGRLNEQFF.

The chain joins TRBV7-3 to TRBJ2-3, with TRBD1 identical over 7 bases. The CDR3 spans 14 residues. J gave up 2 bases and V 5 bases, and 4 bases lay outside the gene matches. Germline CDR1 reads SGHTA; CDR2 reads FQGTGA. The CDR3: CASSRTGFTDTQYF. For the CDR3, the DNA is TGTGCCAGCAGCAGGACAGGATTCACAGATACGCAGTATTTT.

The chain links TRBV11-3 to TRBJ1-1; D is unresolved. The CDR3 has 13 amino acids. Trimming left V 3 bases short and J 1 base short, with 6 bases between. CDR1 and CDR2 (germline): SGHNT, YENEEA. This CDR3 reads CASSLAGNTEAFF. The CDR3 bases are TGTGCCAGCAGCTTGGCAGGGAACACTGAAGCTTTCTTT.

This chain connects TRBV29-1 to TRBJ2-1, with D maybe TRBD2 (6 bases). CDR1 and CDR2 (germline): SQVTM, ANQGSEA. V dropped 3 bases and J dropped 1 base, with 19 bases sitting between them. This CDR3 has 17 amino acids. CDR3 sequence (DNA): TGCAGCGTTGACTTGGCAGGACGGGGGTCGTCCTACAATGAGCAGTTCTTC. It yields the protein CSVDLAGRGSSYNEQFF.

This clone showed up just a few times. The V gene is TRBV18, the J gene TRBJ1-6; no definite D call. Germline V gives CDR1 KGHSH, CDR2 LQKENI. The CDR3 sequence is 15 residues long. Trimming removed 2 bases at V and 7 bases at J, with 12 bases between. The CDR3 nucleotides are TGTGCCAGCTCACCAGGAGGGCCAGGCAATTCACCCCTCCACTTT. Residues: CASSPGGPGNSPLHF.

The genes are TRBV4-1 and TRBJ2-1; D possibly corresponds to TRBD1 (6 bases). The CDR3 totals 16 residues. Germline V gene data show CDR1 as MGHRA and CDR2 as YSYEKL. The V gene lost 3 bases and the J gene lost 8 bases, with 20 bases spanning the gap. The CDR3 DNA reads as TGCGCCAGCAGCCAGGAGGACAGTCAGGTTACGGATGAGCAGTTCTTC. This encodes CASSQEDSQVTDEQFF.

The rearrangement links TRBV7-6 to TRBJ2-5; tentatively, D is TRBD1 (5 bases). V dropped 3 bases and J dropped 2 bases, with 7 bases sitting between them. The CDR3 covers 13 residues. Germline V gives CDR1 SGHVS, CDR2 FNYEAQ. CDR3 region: CASSFSGQETQYF. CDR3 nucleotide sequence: TGTGCCAGCAGCTTCTCAGGGCAAGAGACCCAGTACTTC.

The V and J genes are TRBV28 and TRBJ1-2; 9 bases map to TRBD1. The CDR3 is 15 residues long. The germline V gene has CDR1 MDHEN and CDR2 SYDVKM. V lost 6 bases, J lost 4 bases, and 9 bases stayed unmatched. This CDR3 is CASRGTGGWGYGYTF. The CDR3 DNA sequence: TGTGCCAGCAGGGGAACAGGGGGCTGGGGCTATGGCTACACCTTC.

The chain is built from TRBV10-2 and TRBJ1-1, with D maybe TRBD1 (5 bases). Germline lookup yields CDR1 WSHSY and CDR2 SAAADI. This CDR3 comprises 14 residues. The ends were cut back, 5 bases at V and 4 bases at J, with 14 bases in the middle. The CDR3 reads CASSPRGRGTEAFF. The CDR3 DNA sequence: TGCGCCAGCAGTCCCCGCGGGAGGGGCACTGAAGCTTTCTTT.

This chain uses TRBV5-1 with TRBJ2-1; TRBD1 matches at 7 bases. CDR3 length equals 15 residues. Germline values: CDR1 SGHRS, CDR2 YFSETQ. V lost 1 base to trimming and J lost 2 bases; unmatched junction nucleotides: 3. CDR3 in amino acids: CASSLYRGPYNEQFF. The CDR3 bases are TGCGCCAGCAGCTTGTACAGGGGACCCTACAATGAGCAGTTCTTC.

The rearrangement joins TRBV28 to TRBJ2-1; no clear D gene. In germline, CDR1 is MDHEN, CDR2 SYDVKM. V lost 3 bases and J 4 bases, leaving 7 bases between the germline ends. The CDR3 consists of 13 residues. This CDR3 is CASSFSHYNEQFF. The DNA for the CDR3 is TGTGCCAGCAGTTTTAGCCATTACAATGAGCAGTTCTTC.

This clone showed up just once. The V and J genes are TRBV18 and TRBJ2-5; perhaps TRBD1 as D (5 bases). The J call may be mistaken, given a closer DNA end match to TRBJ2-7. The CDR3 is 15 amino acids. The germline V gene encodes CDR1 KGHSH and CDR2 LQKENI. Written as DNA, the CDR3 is TGTGCCAGCTCACCTCAGGGCGGTAGCTCCTACGAGCAGTACTTC. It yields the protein CASSPQGGSSYEQYF.

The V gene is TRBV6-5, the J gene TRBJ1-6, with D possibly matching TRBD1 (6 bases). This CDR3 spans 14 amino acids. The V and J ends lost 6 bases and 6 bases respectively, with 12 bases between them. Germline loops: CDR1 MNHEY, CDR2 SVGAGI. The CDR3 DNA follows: TGTGCCAGCAGCATGGACAGCTTTAATTCACCCCTCCACTTT. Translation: CASSMDSFNSPLHF.

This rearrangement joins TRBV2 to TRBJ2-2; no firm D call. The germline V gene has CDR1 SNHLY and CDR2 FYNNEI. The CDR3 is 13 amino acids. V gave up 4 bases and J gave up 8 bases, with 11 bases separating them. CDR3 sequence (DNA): TGTGCCAGCAGTGTCCGCTTAGCAGGGGAGCTGTTTTTT. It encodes CASSVRLAGELFF. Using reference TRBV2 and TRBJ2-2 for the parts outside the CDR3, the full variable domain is EPEVTQTPSHQVTQMGQEVILRCVPISNHLYFYWYRQILGQKVEFLVSFYNNEISEKSEIFDDQFSVERPDGSNFTLKIRSTKLEDSAMYFCASSVRLAGELFFGEGSRLTVL.

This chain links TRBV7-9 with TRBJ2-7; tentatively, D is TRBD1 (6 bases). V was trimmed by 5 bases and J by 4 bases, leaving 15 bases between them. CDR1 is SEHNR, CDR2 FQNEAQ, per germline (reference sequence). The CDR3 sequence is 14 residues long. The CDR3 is CASSAYGQMYEQYF. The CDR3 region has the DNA TGTGCCAGCAGCGCTTACGGACAGATGTACGAGCAGTACTTC.

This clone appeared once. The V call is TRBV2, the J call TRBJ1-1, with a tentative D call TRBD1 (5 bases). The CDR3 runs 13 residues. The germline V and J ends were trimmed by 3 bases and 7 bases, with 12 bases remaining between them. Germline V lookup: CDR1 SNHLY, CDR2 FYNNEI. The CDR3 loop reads CASSEGEGIEAFF. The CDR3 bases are TGTGCCAGCAGTGAGGGGGAGGGAATTGAAGCTTTCTTT. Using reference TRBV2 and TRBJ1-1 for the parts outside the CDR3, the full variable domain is EPEVTQTPSHQVTQMGQEVILRCVPISNHLYFYWYRQILGQKVEFLVSFYNNEISEKSEIFDDQFSVERPDGSNFTLKIRSTKLEDSAMYFCASSEGEGIEAFFGQGTRLTVV.

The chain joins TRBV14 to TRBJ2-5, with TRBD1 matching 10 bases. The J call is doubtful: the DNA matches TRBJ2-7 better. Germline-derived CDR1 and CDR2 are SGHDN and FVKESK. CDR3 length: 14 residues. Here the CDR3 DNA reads TGTGCCAGCAGCCACGGACAGGGGGTCTACGAGCAGTACTTC. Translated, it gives CASSHGQGVYEQYF.

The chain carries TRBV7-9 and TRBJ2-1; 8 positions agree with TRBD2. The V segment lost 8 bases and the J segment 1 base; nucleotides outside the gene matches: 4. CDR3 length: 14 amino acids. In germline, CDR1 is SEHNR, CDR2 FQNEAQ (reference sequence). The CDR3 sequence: CASAGGESYNEQFF. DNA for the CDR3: TGTGCCAGCGCGGGGGGCGAATCCTACAATGAGCAGTTCTTC.

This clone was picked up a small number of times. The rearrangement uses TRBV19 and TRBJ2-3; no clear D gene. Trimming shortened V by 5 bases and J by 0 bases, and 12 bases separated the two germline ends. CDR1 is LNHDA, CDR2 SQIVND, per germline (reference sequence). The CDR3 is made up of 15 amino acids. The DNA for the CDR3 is TGTGCCAGTAGTTTCACACATTTTAGCACAGATACGCAGTATTTT. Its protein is CASSFTHFSTDTQYF.

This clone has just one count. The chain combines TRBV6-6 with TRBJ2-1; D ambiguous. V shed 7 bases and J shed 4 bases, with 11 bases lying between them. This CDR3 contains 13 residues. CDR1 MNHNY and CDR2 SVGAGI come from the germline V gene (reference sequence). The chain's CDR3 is CASTQTQYNEQFF. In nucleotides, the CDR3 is TGTGCCAGCACCCAGACTCAGTACAATGAGCAGTTCTTC.

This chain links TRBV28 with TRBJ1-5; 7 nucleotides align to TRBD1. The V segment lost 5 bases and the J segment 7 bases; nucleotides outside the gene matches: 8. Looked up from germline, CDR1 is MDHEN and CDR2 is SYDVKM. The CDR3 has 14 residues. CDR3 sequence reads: CASSPGQRRQPQHF. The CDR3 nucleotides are TGTGCCAGCAGTCCGGGACAGAGGAGACAGCCCCAGCATTTT. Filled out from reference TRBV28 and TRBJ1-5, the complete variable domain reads DVKVTQSSRYLVKRTGEKVFLECVQDMDHENMFWYRQDPGLGLRLIYFSYDVKMKEKGDIPEGYSVSREKKERFSLILESASTNQTSMYLCASSPGQRRQPQHFGDGTRLSIL.

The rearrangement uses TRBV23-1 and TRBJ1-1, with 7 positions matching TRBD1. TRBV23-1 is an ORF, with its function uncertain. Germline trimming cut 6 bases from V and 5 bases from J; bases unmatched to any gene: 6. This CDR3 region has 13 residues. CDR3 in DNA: TGCGCCAGCAGACAGGGGAATTTGACTGAAGCTTTCTTT. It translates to CASRQGNLTEAFF.

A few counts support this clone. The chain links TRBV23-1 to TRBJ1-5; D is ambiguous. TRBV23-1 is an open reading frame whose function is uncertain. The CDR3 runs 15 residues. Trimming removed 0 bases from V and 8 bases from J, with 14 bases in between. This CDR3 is CASSQSGRGWEPQHF. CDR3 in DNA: TGCGCCAGCAGTCAATCAGGGAGAGGTTGGGAGCCCCAGCATTTT.

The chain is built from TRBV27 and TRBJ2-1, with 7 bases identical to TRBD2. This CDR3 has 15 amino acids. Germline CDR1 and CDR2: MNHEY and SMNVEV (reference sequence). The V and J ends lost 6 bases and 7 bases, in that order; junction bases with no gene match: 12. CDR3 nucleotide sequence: TGTGCCAGCAGCCCACTCAGCGCGGGGGTAAATGAGCAGTTCTTC. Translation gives CASSPLSAGVNEQFF.

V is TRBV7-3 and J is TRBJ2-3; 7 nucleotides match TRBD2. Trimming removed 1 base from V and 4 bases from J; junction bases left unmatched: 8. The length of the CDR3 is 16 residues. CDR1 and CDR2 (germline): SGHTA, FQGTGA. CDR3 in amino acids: CASSLMGGVGPDTQYF. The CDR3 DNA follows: TGTGCCAGCAGCTTAATGGGAGGGGTTGGCCCAGATACGCAGTATTTT. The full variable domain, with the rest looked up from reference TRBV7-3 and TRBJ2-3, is GAGVSQTPSNKVTEKGKYVELRCDPISGHTALYWYRQSLGQGPEFLIYFQGTGAADDSGLPNDRFFAVRPEGSVSTLKIQRTERGDSAVYLCASSLMGGVGPDTQYFGPGTRLTVL.

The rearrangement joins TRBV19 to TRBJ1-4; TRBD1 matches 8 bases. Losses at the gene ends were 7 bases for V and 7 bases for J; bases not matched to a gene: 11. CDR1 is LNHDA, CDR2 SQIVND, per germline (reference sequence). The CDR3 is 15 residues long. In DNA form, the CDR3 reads TGTGCCAGTACCTATAGGGGACAGGCGGCTGAAAAACTGTTTTTT. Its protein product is CASTYRGQAAEKLFF.

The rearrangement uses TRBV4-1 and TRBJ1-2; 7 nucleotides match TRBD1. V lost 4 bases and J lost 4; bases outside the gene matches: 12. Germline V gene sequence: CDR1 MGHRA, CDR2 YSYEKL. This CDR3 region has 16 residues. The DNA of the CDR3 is TGCGCCAGCAGCCGGACCTGGGACAGCGTCGTCTATGGCTACACCTTC. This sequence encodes CASSRTWDSVVYGYTF.